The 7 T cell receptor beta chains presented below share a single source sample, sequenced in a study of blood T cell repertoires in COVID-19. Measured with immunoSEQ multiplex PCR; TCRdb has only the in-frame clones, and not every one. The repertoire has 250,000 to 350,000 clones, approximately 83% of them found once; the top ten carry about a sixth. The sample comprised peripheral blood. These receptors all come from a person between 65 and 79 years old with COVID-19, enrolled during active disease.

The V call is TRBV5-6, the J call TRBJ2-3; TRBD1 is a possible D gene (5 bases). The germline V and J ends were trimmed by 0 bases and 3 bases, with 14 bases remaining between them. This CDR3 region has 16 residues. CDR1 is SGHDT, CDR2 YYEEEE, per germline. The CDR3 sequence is CASSLGPGYRTDTQYF. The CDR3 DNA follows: TGTGCCAGCAGCTTGGGCCCAGGGTATCGGACAGATACGCAGTATTTT.

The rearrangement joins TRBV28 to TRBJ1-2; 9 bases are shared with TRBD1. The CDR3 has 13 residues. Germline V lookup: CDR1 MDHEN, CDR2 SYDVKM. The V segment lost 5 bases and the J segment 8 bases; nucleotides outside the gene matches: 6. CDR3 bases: TGTGCCAGCAGTCAAACAGGGGGCGTAGGCTACACCTTC. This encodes CASSQTGGVGYTF.

The CDR3 DNA follows: TGTGCCAAAGGGGAGGGAAGCTCCTACGAGCAGTACTTC. As protein: CAKGEGSSYEQYF. The V and J genes are TRBV14 and TRBJ2-7; TRBD2 aligns across 7 bases. The CDR3 is 13 residues long. Per the germline V gene, CDR1 is SGHDN and CDR2 is FVKESK. V gave up 10 bases and J gave up 0 bases; unmatched junction bases: 6.

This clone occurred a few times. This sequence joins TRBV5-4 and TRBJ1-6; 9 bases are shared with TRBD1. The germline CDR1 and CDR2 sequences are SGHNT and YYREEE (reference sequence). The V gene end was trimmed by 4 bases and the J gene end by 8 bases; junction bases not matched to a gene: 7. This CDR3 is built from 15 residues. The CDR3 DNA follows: TGTGCCAGCAGCACCTGGGACAGGGTCTATTCACCCCTCCACTTT. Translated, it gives CASSTWDRVYSPLHF.

The CDR3 loop reads CASSPLGGELFF. The DNA of the CDR3 is TGTGCCAGCAGCCCCCTCGGCGGGGAGCTGTTTTTT. This sequence joins TRBV7-2 and TRBJ2-2; unclear D gene. Trimming shortened V by 5 bases and J by 7 bases, and 8 bases separated the two germline ends. Germline-derived CDR1 and CDR2 are SGHTA and FQGNSA. This CDR3 spans 12 amino acids.

Written as DNA, the CDR3 is TGTGCCAGCAGCGGAGACCGGGACAGGGGCGAAACTGAAGCTTTCTTT. Translated: CASSGDRDRGETEAFF. J is TRBJ1-1 and V is TRBV9; 10 bases map to TRBD1. Germline CDR1 is SGDLS and CDR2 is YYNGEE. The V and J ends lost 3 bases and 5 bases, in that order; junction bases with no gene match: 10. The CDR3 covers 16 residues.

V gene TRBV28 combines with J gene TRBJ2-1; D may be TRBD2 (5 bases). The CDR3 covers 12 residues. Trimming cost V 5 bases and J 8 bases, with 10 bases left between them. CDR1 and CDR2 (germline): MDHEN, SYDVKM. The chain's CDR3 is CASSPAGYEQFF. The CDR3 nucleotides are TGTGCCAGCAGTCCCGCGGGCTATGAGCAGTTCTTC. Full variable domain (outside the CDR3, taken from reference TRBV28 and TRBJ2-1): DVKVTQSSRYLVKRTGEKVFLECVQDMDHENMFWYRQDPGLGLRLIYFSYDVKMKEKGDIPEGYSVSREKKERFSLILESASTNQTSMYLCASSPAGYEQFFGPGTRLTVL.